The sequence of this T cell receptor (beta chain) was determined in a study of breast tumors, draining lymph nodes, adjacent tissues. Via MiXCR, TCRdb re-called the multiplex PCR reads, giving one row per CDR3 protein. The table records about 180,000 distinct CDR3 sequences, about 33% of them present only once. CDR3 length equals 14 residues. Trimming pared 0 bases from V and 0 bases from J, leaving 6 bases between. Germline values: CDR1 SGHAT, CDR2 FQNNGV. In its sample, this clonotype is medium-sized. The lymph nodes were axillary draining lymph nodes from breast cancer patients. The chain has TRBV11-2 and TRBJ2-7; D gene unclear. Sample: axillary lymph node tissue. The clonotype originates from a female donor with breast cancer. Some clones in this sample may be carry-over from other donors' samples. The CDR3 nucleotides read TGTGCCAGCAGCTTAGAACCATACTCCTACGAGCAGTACTTC. It translates to CASSLEPYSYEQYF. The full variable domain, its missing parts supplied by reference TRBV11-2 and TRBJ2-7, is EAGVAQSPRYKIIEKRQSVAFWCNPISGHATLYWYQQILGQGPKLLIQFQNNGVVDDSQLPKDRFSAERLKGVDSTLKIQPAKLEDSAVYLCASSLEPYSYEQYFGPGTRLTVT.